The T cell receptor (beta chain) under discussion was sequenced for a study of T cell responses to AZD1222 COVID-19 vaccine. Looking at the study overall: The study pooled second doses at about 4 or about 12 weeks.

General study results and limits: Possibly, clonal diversity was underestimated; donors were largely white British and included more females. With dominance at 160-218 and 743-854, vaccine-associated CD4 TCRs spanned spike. Only after the peak T cell response were repertoires sampled.

This CDR3 is 12 amino acids long. The V gene's germline CDR1 is MDHEN and CDR2 SYDVKM. Trimming cost V 5 bases and J 12 bases; bases outside gene matches: 6. As to this clone: The antigen is unknown.

The method was immunoSEQ multiplex PCR; TCRdb's version includes in-frame clones alone and lacks a portion of them. The sample has over 150,000 clones, 90% seen once. Sequencing was performed on peripheral blood, taken on day 0 of AZD1222 vaccination. This chain joins TRBV28 and TRBJ1-2, with TRBD1 matching over 10 bases. This sequence originates from an adult in good health. The CDR3 reads CASSAMGQGHTF. In DNA, the CDR3 is TGTGCCAGCAGTGCTATGGGACAGGGGCACACCTTC.